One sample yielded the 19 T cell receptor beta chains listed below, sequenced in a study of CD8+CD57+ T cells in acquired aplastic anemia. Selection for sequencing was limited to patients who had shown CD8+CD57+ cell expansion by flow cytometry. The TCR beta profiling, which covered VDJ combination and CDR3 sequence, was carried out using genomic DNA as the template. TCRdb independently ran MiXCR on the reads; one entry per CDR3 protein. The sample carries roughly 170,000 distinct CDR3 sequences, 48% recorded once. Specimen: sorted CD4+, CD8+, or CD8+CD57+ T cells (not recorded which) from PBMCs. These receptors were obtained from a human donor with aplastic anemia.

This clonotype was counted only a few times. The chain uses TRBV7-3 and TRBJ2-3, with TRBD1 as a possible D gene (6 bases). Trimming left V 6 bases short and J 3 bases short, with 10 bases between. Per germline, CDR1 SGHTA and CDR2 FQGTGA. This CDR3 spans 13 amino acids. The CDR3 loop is CASSSQGTDTQYF. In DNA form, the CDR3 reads TGTGCCAGCAGTTCACAGGGAACAGATACGCAGTATTTT. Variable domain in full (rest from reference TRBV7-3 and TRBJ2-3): GAGVSQTPSNKVTEKGKYVELRCDPISGHTALYWYRQSLGQGPEFLIYFQGTGAADDSGLPNDRFFAVRPEGSVSTLKIQRTERGDSAVYLCASSSQGTDTQYFGPGTRLTVL.

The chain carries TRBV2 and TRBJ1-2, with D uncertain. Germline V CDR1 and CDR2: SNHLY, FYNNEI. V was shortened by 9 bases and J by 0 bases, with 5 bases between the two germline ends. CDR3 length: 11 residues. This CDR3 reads CASVANYGYTF. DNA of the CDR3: TGTGCCAGTGTGGCTAACTATGGCTACACCTTC.

The CDR3 sequence: CARQAAVNTEAFF. For the CDR3, the DNA is TGTGCCAGACAGGCGGCGGTGAACACTGAAGCTTTCTTT. The J gene is TRBJ1-1, the V gene TRBV25-1; TRBD1 is a possible D gene (5 bases). Germline CDR1 MGHDK, CDR2 SYGVNS. The CDR3 is 13 residues long. The V and J ends lost 9 bases and 0 bases respectively, with 11 bases between them.

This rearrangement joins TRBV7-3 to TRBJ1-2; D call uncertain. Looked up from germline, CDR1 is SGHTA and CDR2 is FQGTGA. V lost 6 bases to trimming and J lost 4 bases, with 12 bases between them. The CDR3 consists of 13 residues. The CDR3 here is CASSQALGYGYTF. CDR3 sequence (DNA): TGTGCCAGCAGTCAAGCCTTGGGCTATGGCTACACCTTC. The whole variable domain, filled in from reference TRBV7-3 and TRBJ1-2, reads GAGVSQTPSNKVTEKGKYVELRCDPISGHTALYWYRQSLGQGPEFLIYFQGTGAADDSGLPNDRFFAVRPEGSVSTLKIQRTERGDSAVYLCASSQALGYGYTFGSGTRLTVV.

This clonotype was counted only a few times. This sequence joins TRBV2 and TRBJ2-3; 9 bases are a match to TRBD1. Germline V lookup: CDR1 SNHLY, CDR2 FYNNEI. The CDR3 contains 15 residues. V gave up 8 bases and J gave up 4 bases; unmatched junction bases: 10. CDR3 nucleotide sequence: TGTGCCAGCGGTCCGGACAGGGGTGGCGCAGATACGCAGTATTTT. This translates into CASGPDRGGADTQYF.

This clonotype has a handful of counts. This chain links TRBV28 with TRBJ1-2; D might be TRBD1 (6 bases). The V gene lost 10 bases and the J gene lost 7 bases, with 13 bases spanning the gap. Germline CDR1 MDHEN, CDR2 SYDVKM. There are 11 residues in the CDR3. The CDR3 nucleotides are TGTGCCACGGAGGGGGGGCTTGGCTACACCTTC. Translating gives CATEGGLGYTF.

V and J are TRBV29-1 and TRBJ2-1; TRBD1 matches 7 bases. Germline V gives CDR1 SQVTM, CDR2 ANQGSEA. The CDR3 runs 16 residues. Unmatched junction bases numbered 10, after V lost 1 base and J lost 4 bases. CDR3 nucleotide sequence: TGCAGCGTTGAAGGGCCGGGACAGAAATCGTACAATGAGCAGTTCTTC. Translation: CSVEGPGQKSYNEQFF.

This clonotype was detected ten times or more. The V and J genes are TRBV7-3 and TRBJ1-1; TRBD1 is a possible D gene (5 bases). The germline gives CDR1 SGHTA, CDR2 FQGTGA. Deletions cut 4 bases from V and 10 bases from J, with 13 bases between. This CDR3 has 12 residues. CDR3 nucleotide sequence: TGTGCCAGCAGCTCCGGGGGTGGATTAGCTTTCTTT. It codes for CASSSGGGLAFF.

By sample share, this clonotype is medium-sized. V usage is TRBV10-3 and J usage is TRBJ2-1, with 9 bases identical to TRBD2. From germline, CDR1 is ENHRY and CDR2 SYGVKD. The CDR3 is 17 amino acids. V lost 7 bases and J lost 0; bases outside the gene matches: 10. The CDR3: CAINPAGGLSSYNEQFF. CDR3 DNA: TGTGCCATCAATCCAGCGGGGGGCCTCAGCTCCTACAATGAGCAGTTCTTC.

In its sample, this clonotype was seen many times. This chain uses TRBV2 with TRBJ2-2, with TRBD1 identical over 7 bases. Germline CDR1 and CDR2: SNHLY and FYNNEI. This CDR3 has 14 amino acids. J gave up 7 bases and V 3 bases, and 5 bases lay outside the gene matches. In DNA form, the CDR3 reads TGTGCCAGCAGTGAGACAGGGACGGGCGGGGAGCTGTTTTTT. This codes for CASSETGTGGELFF.

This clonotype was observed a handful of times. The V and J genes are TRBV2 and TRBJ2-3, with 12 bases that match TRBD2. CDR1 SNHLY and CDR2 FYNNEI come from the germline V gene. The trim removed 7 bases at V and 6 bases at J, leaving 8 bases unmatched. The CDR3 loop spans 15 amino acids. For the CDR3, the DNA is TGTGCCAGCACCGTCGGACTAGCGGGGACGGATACGCAGTATTTT. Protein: CASTVGLAGTDTQYF.

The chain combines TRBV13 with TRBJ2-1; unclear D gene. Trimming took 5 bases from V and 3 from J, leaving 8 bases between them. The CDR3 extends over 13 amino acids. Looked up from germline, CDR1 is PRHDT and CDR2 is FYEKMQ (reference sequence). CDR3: CASSQTYYNEQFF. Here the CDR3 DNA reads TGTGCCAGCAGCCAGACTTACTACAATGAGCAGTTCTTC.

CDR3 bases: TGTGCCAGCAGTCAGTTCGGGACTAGCGGGGGGAACATTCAGTACTTC. This gives the protein CASSQFGTSGGNIQYF. V is TRBV6-1 and J is TRBJ2-4; 15 nucleotides line up with TRBD2. J was trimmed by 7 bases and V by 5 bases; bases with no gene match: 6. CDR1 is MNHNS, CDR2 SASEGT, per germline. This CDR3 has 16 amino acids.

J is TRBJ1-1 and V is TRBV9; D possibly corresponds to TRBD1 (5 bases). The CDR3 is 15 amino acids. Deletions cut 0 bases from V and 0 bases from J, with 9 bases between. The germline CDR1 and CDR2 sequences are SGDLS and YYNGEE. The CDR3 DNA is TGTGCCAGCAGCGTAGGGGGGAGCCTGAACACTGAAGCTTTCTTT. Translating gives CASSVGGSLNTEAFF. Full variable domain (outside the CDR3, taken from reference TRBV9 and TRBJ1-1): DSGVTQTPKHLITATGQRVTLRCSPRSGDLSVYWYQQSLDQGLQFLIQYYNGEERAKGNILERFSAQQFPDLHSELNLSSLELGDSALYFCASSVGGSLNTEAFFGQGTRLTVV.

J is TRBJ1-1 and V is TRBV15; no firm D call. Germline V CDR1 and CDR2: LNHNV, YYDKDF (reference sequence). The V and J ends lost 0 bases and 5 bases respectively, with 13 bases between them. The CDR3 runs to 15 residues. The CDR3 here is CATSRDLGGYTEAFF. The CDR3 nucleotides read TGTGCCACCAGCAGAGATTTGGGAGGGTATACTGAAGCTTTCTTT.

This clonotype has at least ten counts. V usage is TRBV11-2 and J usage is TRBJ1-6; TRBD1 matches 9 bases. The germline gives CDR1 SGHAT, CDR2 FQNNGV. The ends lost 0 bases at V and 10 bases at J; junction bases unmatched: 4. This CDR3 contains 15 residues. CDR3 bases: TGTGCCAGCAGCTTAGAAATGGGACAGGGCTCACCCCTCCACTTT. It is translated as CASSLEMGQGSPLHF.

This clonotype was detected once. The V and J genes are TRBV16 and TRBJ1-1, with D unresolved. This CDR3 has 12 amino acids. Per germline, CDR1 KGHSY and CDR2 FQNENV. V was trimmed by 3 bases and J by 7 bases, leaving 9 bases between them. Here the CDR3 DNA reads TGTGCCAGCAGCCACCTAGCGGGTGAAGCTTTCTTT. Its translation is CASSHLAGEAFF.

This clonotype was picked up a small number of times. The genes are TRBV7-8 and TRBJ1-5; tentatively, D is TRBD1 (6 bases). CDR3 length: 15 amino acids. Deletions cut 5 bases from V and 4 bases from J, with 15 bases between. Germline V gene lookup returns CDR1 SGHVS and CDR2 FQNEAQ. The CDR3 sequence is CASSRQQGPNQPQHF. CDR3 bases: TGTGCCAGCAGCCGTCAACAGGGCCCTAATCAGCCCCAGCATTTT.

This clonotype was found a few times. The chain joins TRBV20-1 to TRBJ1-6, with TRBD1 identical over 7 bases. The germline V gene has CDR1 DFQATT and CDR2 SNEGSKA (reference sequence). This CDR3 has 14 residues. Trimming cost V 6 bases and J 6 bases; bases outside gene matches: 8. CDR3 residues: CSARPGTVNSPLHF. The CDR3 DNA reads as TGCAGTGCACGACCCGGGACAGTTAATTCACCCCTCCACTTT.